This entry features one T cell receptor beta chain sequence. This sample is drawn from a study of blood T cell repertoires in COVID-19. Study context: Researchers got acute and convalescent COVID-19 samples from the United States, Italy and Spain.

Original data processing: Estimation of nucleated cell counts was performed using reference gene primer amplification. Measured with immunoSEQ multiplex PCR; TCRdb has only the in-frame clones, and not every one. From that table come the V and J calls and clone size; the DNA was used to work out D and trimming. The sample yields approximately 400,000 clones, more than 70% seen once. V was clipped by 1 base and J by 6 bases, with 14 bases between them. From germline, CDR1 is SGHTA and CDR2 FQGTGA. This CDR3 contains 15 residues. The clonotype was recovered from a man aged 35 to 55 with acute or convalescent COVID-19. What was sequenced was peripheral blood. This chain joins TRBV7-3 and TRBJ2-3, with D unresolved. Here the CDR3 reads CASSLIFSPPDTQYF. The CDR3 DNA is TGTGCCAGCAGCTTAATATTTTCCCCCCCGGATACGCAGTATTTT.